The 15 T cell receptor beta chains below all came from one sample that was sequenced in a study of blood T cell repertoires in COVID-19. The assay was immunoSEQ multiplex PCR, and TCRdb's table has in-frame clones only and misses some. This table has about 90,000 clones, 80% appearing once. Sequencing was performed on peripheral blood. The receptors originated from a woman between 65 and 79 years old with acute or convalescent COVID-19.

This clone was detected only once. The chain carries TRBV28 and TRBJ2-1; 9 bases map to TRBD2. The CDR3 runs 18 residues. Germline CDR1 MDHEN, CDR2 SYDVKM. V lost 5 bases, J lost 2 bases, and 13 bases stayed unmatched. The CDR3 bases are TGTGCCAGCAGTCCTCCCCCGACTAGCGGCAGCACCTACAATGAGCAGTTCTTC. Translated: CASSPPPTSGSTYNEQFF.

The J gene is TRBJ1-2, the V gene TRBV2, with a tentative D call TRBD1 (6 bases). The CDR3 is 14 amino acids. V gave up 3 bases and J gave up 7 bases, with 15 bases separating them. Per the germline V gene, CDR1 is SNHLY and CDR2 is FYNNEI. CDR3 DNA: TGTGCCAGCAGTGATCGGCAGGGAGGGGGTGGCTACACCTTC. It translates to CASSDRQGGGGYTF.

This chain uses TRBV6-2 or TRBV6-3 with TRBJ2-3; tentatively, D is TRBD2 (5 bases). V gave up 5 bases and J gave up 0 bases, with 12 bases separating them. This CDR3 region has 15 residues. CDR1 and CDR2 from the germline V gene are MNHEY and SVGEGT. This CDR3 is CASSIQRTSTDTQYF. The CDR3 DNA is TGTGCCAGCAGTATCCAGCGGACTAGCACAGATACGCAGTATTTT.

The rearrangement uses TRBV2 and TRBJ1-2; possible D gene TRBD1, 5 bases. V lost 4 bases to trimming and J lost 8 bases, with 11 bases between them. Germline-derived CDR1 and CDR2 are SNHLY and FYNNEI. This CDR3 is 12 amino acids long. The CDR3 sequence is CASSARAWGYTF. Written as DNA, the CDR3 is TGTGCCAGCAGTGCCAGGGCGTGGGGCTACACCTTC.

This clone was found once. V and J are TRBV10-3 and TRBJ2-2; 11 bases are a match to TRBD2. CDR1 and CDR2 (germline): ENHRY, SYGVKD. J was trimmed by 1 base and V by 4 bases; bases with no gene match: 2. This CDR3 is built from 16 residues. The CDR3 loop is CAISVLAGVNTGELFF. The CDR3 bases are TGTGCCATCAGTGTACTAGCGGGGGTGAACACCGGGGAGCTGTTTTTT.

This chain connects TRBV6-4 to TRBJ2-7, with D possibly TRBD2 on 6 matching bases. The V end was cut by 10 bases, the J end by 0 bases, with 16 bases between. CDR3 length: 14 residues. Germline CDR1 reads MRHNA; CDR2 reads SNTAGT. CDR3 nucleotides: TGTGCCATCCCGGCGGGACGGAGCTCCTACGAGCAGTACTTC. It yields the protein CAIPAGRSSYEQYF.

The V call is TRBV5-1, the J call TRBJ1-3; D is unclear. The CDR3 has 16 residues. The V gene lost 0 bases and the J gene lost 0 bases, with 10 bases spanning the gap. The germline V gene encodes CDR1 SGHRS and CDR2 YFSETQ. CDR3 amino acids: CASSLDMGHSGNTIYF. The DNA for the CDR3 is TGCGCCAGCAGCTTGGACATGGGCCACTCTGGAAACACCATATATTTT.

This clone appeared a few times. J is TRBJ1-1 and V is TRBV6-2 or TRBV6-3; D not certain. The CDR3 has 14 residues. Germline V gene data show CDR1 as MNHEY and CDR2 as SVGEGT. Deletions cut 2 bases from V and 1 base from J, with 8 bases between. For the CDR3, the DNA is TGTGCCAGCAGTTACAGGCGGGCGAACACTGAAGCTTTCTTT. Protein: CASSYRRANTEAFF.

The J gene is TRBJ2-2, the V gene TRBV19, with a weak D call TRBD1 (6 bases). This CDR3 is 14 amino acids long. Trimming took 3 bases from V and 5 from J, leaving 10 bases between them. In germline, CDR1 is LNHDA, CDR2 SQIVND (reference sequence). The CDR3 loop reads CASSIARGTGELFF. The CDR3 nucleotides are TGTGCCAGTAGTATCGCCAGGGGTACCGGGGAGCTGTTTTTT.

V is TRBV2 and J is TRBJ1-4, with 7 bases aligning to TRBD1. The ends lost 7 bases at V and 5 bases at J; junction bases unmatched: 7. The CDR3 is 14 amino acids. CDR1 is SNHLY, CDR2 FYNNEI, per germline. CDR3 DNA: TGTGCCAGCACGAGGGAAGGGGGCAATGAAAAACTGTTTTTT. Amino acids: CASTREGGNEKLFF.

The chain recombines TRBV6-1 with TRBJ1-1; a possible D gene is TRBD1 (6 bases). In germline, CDR1 is MNHNS, CDR2 SASEGT. V was shortened by 3 bases and J by 5 bases, with 13 bases between the two germline ends. This CDR3 comprises 14 residues. CDR3 protein: CASSDLRGATEAFF. The CDR3 region has the DNA TGTGCCAGCAGTGATCTCCGGGGGGCTACTGAAGCTTTCTTT.

V gene TRBV7-2 combines with J gene TRBJ1-2, with D tentatively TRBD1 (5 bases). Trimming stripped 2 bases from V and 3 bases from J, with 10 bases between. Germline loops: CDR1 SGHTA, CDR2 FQGNSA. The CDR3 extends over 14 amino acids. CDR3 in amino acids: CASSLWPGDYGYTF. DNA of the CDR3: TGTGCCAGCAGCTTATGGCCGGGGGACTATGGCTACACCTTC.

The J gene is TRBJ2-3, the V gene TRBV27; no reliable D call. Trimming stripped 6 bases from V and 10 bases from J, with 11 bases between. Germline CDR1 is MNHEY and CDR2 is SMNVEV (reference sequence). There are 11 residues in the CDR3. For the CDR3, the DNA is TGTGCCAGCAGCAATACGGCGGCGCAGTATTTT. Protein product: CASSNTAAQYF.

The J gene is TRBJ2-1, the V gene TRBV9, with D maybe TRBD1 (5 bases). The ends were cut back, 4 bases at V and 6 bases at J, with 14 bases in the middle. The CDR3 contains 14 residues. Per the germline V gene, CDR1 is SGDLS and CDR2 is YYNGEE. The CDR3 region has the DNA TGTGCCAGCAGCCCAGGGTATACGGGCAATGAGCAGTTCTTC. Residues: CASSPGYTGNEQFF.

This clone was detected only a few times. This chain joins TRBV25-1 and TRBJ1-4, with D perhaps TRBD1 (6 bases). V lost 4 bases, J lost 5 bases, and 14 bases lay in between. CDR3 length: 15 amino acids. Germline CDR1 MGHDK, CDR2 SYGVNS. The CDR3 region has the DNA TGTGCCAGCAGTGTAACAGGGAGGGCAAATGAAAAACTGTTTTTT. It yields the protein CASSVTGRANEKLFF.